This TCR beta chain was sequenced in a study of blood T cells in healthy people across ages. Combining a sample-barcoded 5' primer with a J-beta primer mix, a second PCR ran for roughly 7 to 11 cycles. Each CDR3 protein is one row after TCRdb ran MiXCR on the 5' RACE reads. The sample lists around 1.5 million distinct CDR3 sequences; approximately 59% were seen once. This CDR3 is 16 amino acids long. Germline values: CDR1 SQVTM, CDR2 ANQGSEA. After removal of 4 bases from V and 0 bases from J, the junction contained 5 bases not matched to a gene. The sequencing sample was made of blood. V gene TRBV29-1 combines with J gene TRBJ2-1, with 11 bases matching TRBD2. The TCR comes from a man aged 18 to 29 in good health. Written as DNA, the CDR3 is TGCAGCGTTGGAAAGGGGACTAGCGGCTCCTACAATGAGCAGTTCTTC. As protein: CSVGKGTSGSYNEQFF.